This entry is about one T cell receptor beta chain. The antigen it recognizes is unknown. Base quality data are lacking; no much larger clone is found one base away. This sample was taken from a study of a mutant IDH1 vaccine in newly diagnosed glioma (dated by TCRdb to about 2021). In the study overall: Patients received eight vaccinations in weeks 1, 3, 5, 7, 11, 15, 19 and 23, corresponding to visits V03 through V10. Vaccination was initiated 4-6 weeks after radiotherapy alone, or concurrently with temozolomide cycles in the chemotherapy-containing groups. The roughly 32 treated patients were approximately 60% male and around 40% female, with a mean age of approximately 40 years. Before enrollment, most patients had been given radiochemotherapy with temozolomide as standard therapy, while the rest had received either radiotherapy alone or temozolomide alone. Peripheral blood was drawn at six visits: V03 (baseline), V05, V07, V10, V12 and V13. Longitudinal TCRB deep sequencing was done for 25 treated patients, wherever samples were available for exploratory analyses.

General findings and caveats noted by the study authors: No apparent relationship was observed between pseudoprogression and alterations in the top peripheral T cell clonotypes detected by TCRB sequencing. According to the authors, sample limitations meant that analyses of patient blood samples could not be reproduced. Availability determined which PBMC samples were chosen for TCRB deep sequencing. Immune responses induced by the vaccine were seen in approximately 93% of patients across multiple MHC alleles.

The sample's time point, from its label and the paper: week 5, during vaccination. Each vaccine dose was 300 ug of a 20-mer mutant IDH1 peptide in Montanide, given subcutaneously with topical imiquimod. All donors had newly diagnosed IDH1-mutant astrocytomas of WHO grade 3 or 4 that showed loss of nuclear ATRX. The samples were drawn from NOA16, a multicentre, single-arm, open-label phase I trial in Germany that tested a mutant IDH1 peptide vaccine in humans for the first time. Genomic DNA for TCRB sequencing was isolated from EDTA blood with the DNeasy Blood and Tissue Kit. The library was made by the immunoSEQ multiplex PCR assay. Rearranged TCR beta chain sequences were amplified using the hsTCRB Kit according to the manufacturer's protocol. An Illumina MiSeq was used to sequence the TCRB libraries. Processing in the source paper ran as follows. The kit vendor's proprietary platform handled demultiplexing, trimming and gene mapping. This is the immuneACCESS table as TCRdb keeps it, with only in-frame sequences that have V and J called. A part of the clones is gone; compared with another copy, unresolved V genes explain less than half, and the rest is unexplained. D and trimming were read from the DNA, whereas the V and J calls and clone size are those reported in that table. In this sample the table shows just under 80,000 clones, 91% of which occur a single time. Jointly, the top ten make up about 0.61% of the sample.

The V and J ends are trimmed by 2 bases and 0 bases, leaving 14 bases between them. CDR1 and CDR2, per the germline V gene, are SQVTM and ANQGSEA. The cysteine opens and the phenylalanine closes a CDR3 of 15 amino acids. The DNA shown is the 45-base CDR3, in frame from base 1. The clonotype originates from a woman aged 50 to 60 with glioma. The V gene is TRBV29-1 and the J gene is TRBJ2-7; TRBD2 is perhaps the D gene, given 6 matching bases. The source material was PBMCs, sampled from a glioma patient whose treatment included an IDH1 peptide vaccine. The sequenced DNA is TGCAGCGTTGAAAAGGGAGGTTCCAGCTCCTACGAGCAGTACTTC. It codes for CSVEKGGSSSYEQYF.